This T cell receptor beta chain is from a study of PD-1 blockade in classical Hodgkin lymphoma. After autologous stem cell transplantation all patients relapsed, and prior brentuximab vedotin exposure differed between cohorts. This table comes from immunoSEQ multiplex PCR, and its TCRdb copy is limited to in-frame clones, with some not included. The profile shows tens of thousands of clones, roughly 87% of them singletons. V shed 5 bases and J shed 2 bases, with 4 bases lying between them. Looked up from germline, CDR1 is SGHTA and CDR2 is FQGNSA. This CDR3 is built from 13 residues. This clone was seen a handful of times.

This TCR was recovered from a human donor with classical Hodgkin lymphoma. The J gene is TRBJ2-6, the V gene TRBV7-2; D unresolved. Sequencing used peripheral blood mononuclear cells (PBMCs), obtained before the second cycle of nivolumab. The CDR3 here is CASSIPGANVLTF. The CDR3, as DNA: TGTGCCAGCAGCATCCCTGGGGCCAACGTCCTGACTTTC.